Listed here are 12 T cell receptor beta chains from one sample, sequenced in a study of Tregs in tolerant kidney transplant recipients (dated by TCRdb to the late 2010s). The transplants used related donors with nonmyeloablative bone marrow transplantation, and mixed chimerism in the human trials was transient. To prepare the library, the immunoSEQ multiplex PCR assay was applied. In TCRdb, the immuneACCESS table is reduced to in-frame sequences with V and J assigned. These tables do not hold every clone; where another copy was compared, an unresolved V gene accounts for under half, and the others remain unexplained. This sample is represented by tens of thousands of clones; roughly 93% of them were singletons. Around 1.5% of the sample rests with the top ten. Sequencing was performed on CD4+ T cells from blood (PBMCs), taken 12 months after the transplant. All receptors come from a human patient who received a combined kidney and bone marrow transplant. Some T cells may originate with the graft donor following a transplant.

The chain employs TRBV28 and TRBJ2-6, with 7 bases lining up with TRBD2. Germline trimming cut 10 bases from V and 0 bases from J; bases unmatched to any gene: 9. Germline V lookup: CDR1 MDHEN, CDR2 SYDVKM. The CDR3 covers 16 residues. CDR3: CATLTSFPSGANVLTF. For the CDR3, the DNA is TGTGCCACCCTGACTAGCTTCCCCTCTGGGGCCAACGTCCTGACTTTC.

J is TRBJ2-1 and V is TRBV11-3; 7 positions match TRBD1. This CDR3 has 15 residues. V dropped 5 bases and J dropped 4; count of bases not matched to a gene: 8. Germline V CDR1 and CDR2: SGHNT, YENEEA. The CDR3 loop is CASSHRDRRYNEQFF. In DNA form, the CDR3 reads TGTGCCAGCAGCCATCGGGACAGAAGGTACAATGAGCAGTTCTTC.

The rearrangement joins TRBV5-1 to TRBJ1-5; tentative D call: TRBD1 (6 bases). The CDR3 totals 15 residues. Germline CDR1 SGHRS, CDR2 YFSETQ. V was pared by 0 bases and J by 5 bases, with 12 bases between. The DNA for the CDR3 is TGCGCCAGCAGCTTGGCTGGGACATCCGATCAGCCCCAGCATTTT. This encodes CASSLAGTSDQPQHF.

This clone was observed a single time. The chain's CDR3 is CASSLEGPRTSGTTYEQYF. Here the CDR3 DNA reads TGTGCCAGCAGCTTAGAGGGACCCCGGACTAGCGGGACTACCTACGAGCAGTACTTC. The chain employs TRBV7-9 and TRBJ2-7; TRBD2 matches 12 bases. CDR1 SEHNR and CDR2 FQNEAQ come from the germline V gene (reference sequence). V dropped 1 base and J dropped 2; count of bases not matched to a gene: 12. The CDR3 has 19 amino acids.

CDR3 region: CASSPGLAGENYNEQFF. CDR3 in DNA: TGCGCCAGCAGCCCGGGACTAGCGGGAGAGAATTACAATGAGCAGTTCTTC. The chain uses TRBV5-1 and TRBJ2-1; 14 bases are shared with TRBD2. This CDR3 is 17 amino acids long. J was trimmed by 4 bases and V by 4 bases; bases with no gene match: 7. The germline V gene has CDR1 SGHRS and CDR2 YFSETQ.

The chain combines TRBV12-5 with TRBJ1-4, with 11 bases aligning to TRBD1. V trimming: 2 bases; J trimming: 10 bases; junction bases outside the gene matches: 9. Germline CDR1 and CDR2: LGHNT and FRNRAP. The CDR3 runs 16 residues. CDR3 nucleotide sequence: TGTGCTAGTGGTTTGATGTGGACAGGGGGCCTGGTAAAACTGTTTTTT. This translates into CASGLMWTGGLVKLFF.

CDR3 nucleotides: TGTGCCAGCAGTCCAGACAGGTCCTATGGCTACACCTTC. It is translated as CASSPDRSYGYTF. J is TRBJ1-2 and V is TRBV7-2; D may be TRBD1 (6 bases). CDR1 is SGHTA and CDR2 is FQGNSA in the germline V gene. V lost 6 bases and J 4 bases, leaving 12 bases between the germline ends. This CDR3 is built from 13 residues.

CDR3 sequence (DNA): TGCGCCAGCAGCTTTGGCCTAGCGGGGGAAGATACGCAGTATTTT. It codes for CASSFGLAGEDTQYF. The chain links TRBV5-1 to TRBJ2-3; 10 positions agree with TRBD2. Per germline, CDR1 SGHRS and CDR2 YFSETQ. The CDR3 consists of 15 residues. The junction had 5 bases not matched to a gene; V was cut back by 2 bases and J by 5 bases.

The chain recombines TRBV28 with TRBJ2-1; TRBD2 agrees at 11 bases. Germline V gene data show CDR1 as MDHEN and CDR2 as SYDVKM. This CDR3 spans 17 amino acids. V lost 6 bases to trimming and J lost 5 bases; unmatched junction nucleotides: 12. The DNA of the CDR3 is TGTGCCAGCAGCCAAACGCCGGGACTAGCGGACAACAATGAGCAGTTCTTC. Protein product: CASSQTPGLADNNEQFF.

The chain couples TRBV11-3 to TRBJ2-7; 11 bases are shared with TRBD2. In germline, CDR1 is SGHNT, CDR2 YENEEA. The CDR3 contains 16 residues. The ends lost 6 bases at V and 0 bases at J; junction bases unmatched: 7. The CDR3 is CASSRRLAGTSYEQYF. As DNA, the CDR3 is TGTGCCAGCAGTCGACGACTAGCGGGGACCTCCTACGAGCAGTACTTC. The full variable domain, rest sourced from reference TRBV11-3 and TRBJ2-7, is EAGVVQSPRYKIIEKKQPVAFWCNPISGHNTLYWYLQNLGQGPELLIRYENEEAVDDSQLPKDRFSAERLKGVDSTLKIQPAELGDSAVYLCASSRRLAGTSYEQYFGPGTRLTVT.

This clone showed up just once. The rearrangement uses TRBV6-5 and TRBJ2-7; the D gene is possibly TRBD2 (5 bases). The J call could be wrong; TRBJ2-5 is a better fit for the DNA end. Germline V gene sequence: CDR1 MNHEY, CDR2 SVGAGI. There are 13 residues in the CDR3. CDR3 loop: CATTEAVGVTQYF. The CDR3 DNA is TGTGCCACCACGGAGGCAGTCGGGGTGACCCAGTACTTC.

The chain couples TRBV19 to TRBJ1-3, with TRBD1 as a possible D gene (6 bases). With 6 bases removed from V and 1 base from J, the gap between germline ends came to 7 bases. Germline loops: CDR1 LNHDA, CDR2 SQIVND (reference sequence). There are 13 residues in the CDR3. The CDR3 protein is CASRTGSGNTIYF. The CDR3 coding sequence is TGTGCCAGTAGGACAGGATCTGGAAACACCATATATTTT.